This note documents a single TCR beta chain sequence. Its antigen is still unknown. This sample is part of a study of CD8+ T cells in alopecia areata. This sample's treatment: oral pan-JAK inhibitor, 5-10 mg twice daily. The germline V gene has CDR1 SGHVS and CDR2 FNYEAQ. The V end lost 5 bases, the J end lost 4 bases, and 11 bases lay between the germline ends. The CDR3 sequence is 13 residues long. Study-level findings and limits: Uncertainty remains about how baseline CD8+ expansion links to response, with one nonresponder.

Investigators isolated RNA and reverse transcribed it into cDNA to act as the sequencing template. Produced via immunoSEQ multiplex PCR; TCRdb's table is partial and in-frame only. Among more than 110,000 clones listed, about 56% were seen once. This material consisted of CD8+ T cells sorted from blood, taken at week 4, from a patient treated with tofacitinib. The origin of this receptor is a human donor with alopecia areata. The chain employs TRBV7-6 and TRBJ1-2; no definite D call. The CDR3 is CASSPAEPYGYTF. CDR3 DNA: TGTGCCAGCAGCCCCGCGGAACCCTATGGCTACACCTTC.